The subject of this entry is one TCR beta chain. Its specificity is not known. This specimen belongs to a study of CD8+ T cells in alopecia areata. Study observations and caveats: Tissue-resident alphabeta T cells belonging to normal skin likewise get sequenced within scalp specimens. Possibly as an HLA-related effect, TCR sharing across patients appeared less clear than in mice.

The treatment was: oral pan-JAK inhibitor, 5-10 mg twice daily. Sorting of CD4+ and CD8+ T cells was performed on PBMCs. Extraction of RNA preceded its reverse transcription into cDNA, which served as the sequencing template. TCRdb's copy holds only in-frame clones and misses some; the assay was immunoSEQ multiplex PCR. The sample includes about 64,000 clones, about 45% seen only once; the top ten take roughly 20%. In germline, CDR1 is MDHEN, CDR2 SYDVKM. The CDR3 is 13 amino acids. The V gene lost 8 bases and the J gene lost 3 bases, with 14 bases spanning the gap. The chain joins TRBV28 to TRBJ2-7, with a possible D match to TRBD1 (6 bases). The receptor was derived from a human donor with alopecia areata. Sample: CD8+ T cells sorted from blood, taken at approximately week 36, from a patient treated with tofacitinib. Here the CDR3 DNA reads TGTGCCAGCGCTGCGCAGGGGTTCTACGAGCAGTACTTC. Translation: CASAAQGFYEQYF.